The subject of this entry is one T cell receptor beta chain. Its target is unknown. These data originate in a study of cytomegalovirus exposure and HLA in healthy donors. Overall study findings and caveats: For TCR beta chains, V- and J-gene trimming was later linked to a missense DCLRE1C variant. Associated with cytomegalovirus, according to the listing, were around 160 TCR beta chains.

The PCR used 60 Vbeta and 13 Jbeta primers. Profiled with immunoSEQ multiplex PCR; TCRdb holds only in-frame clones, not every one. In the table there are tens of thousands of clones, around four fifths of which are singletons. This TCR came from a male donor in good health and CMV-seropositive. The sequenced material came from PBMCs.

CDR3 sequence: CASGKQGYEQYF. As DNA, the CDR3 is TGTGCCAGCGGGAAACAGGGCTACGAGCAGTACTTC. The chain recombines TRBV5-6 with TRBJ2-7; possible D gene TRBD1, 6 bases. Trimming removed 7 bases at V and 3 bases at J, with 11 bases between. Germline V lookup: CDR1 SGHDT, CDR2 YYEEEE. The CDR3 loop spans 12 amino acids.